These 16 T cell receptor beta chains were all obtained from the same sample, sequenced in a study of blood T cells in healthy people across ages. Together with a sample-barcoded 5' primer, a J-beta primer mix was included in a second PCR lasting 7 to 11 cycles. MiXCR was run by TCRdb on the 5' RACE reads, yielding one entry per CDR3 protein. The sample includes around 1,000,000 distinct CDR3 sequences, under 30% of them seen just once. These data are also associated with another study on T cells of mothers and their children.

Source material: blood. These receptor sequences come from a girl aged 2 to 10 in good health.

This clonotype was detected a few times. The chain joins TRBV16 to TRBJ1-2; 7 nucleotides agree with TRBD1. The CDR3 has 14 residues. The V segment lost 3 bases and the J segment 8 bases; nucleotides outside the gene matches: 9. Germline CDR1 reads KGHSY; CDR2 reads FQNENV. The CDR3 sequence: CASSHVTDRAGYTF. The CDR3 bases are TGTGCCAGCAGCCACGTAACCGACAGGGCGGGCTACACCTTC.

The chain is built from TRBV7-9 and TRBJ2-5; perhaps TRBD2 as D (5 bases). The DNA end lines up better with TRBJ2-7; the J call may be wrong. Per the germline V gene, CDR1 is SEHNR and CDR2 is FQNEAQ (reference sequence). CDR3 length: 14 amino acids. DNA of the CDR3: TGTGCCAGCAGCTTAGAAGGGAGCCGCTACGAGCAGTACTTC. It yields the protein CASSLEGSRYEQYF.

The chain has TRBV6-5 and TRBJ1-1; no definite D call. The CDR3 sequence is 13 residues long. Germline V lookup: CDR1 MNHEY, CDR2 SVGAGI. Trimming took off 1 base at V and 4 bases at J, with 7 bases between the two ends. CDR3 sequence (DNA): TGTGCCAGCAGTTACTTTTTCGGCACTGAAGCTTTCTTT. Protein: CASSYFFGTEAFF.

The CDR3 DNA is TGTGCCTCCAAACAGCGGGGCGGGATAAACAATGAGCAGTTCTTC. Encoded protein: CASKQRGGINNEQFF. The chain is built from TRBV2 and TRBJ2-1; 7 nucleotides agree with TRBD2. CDR3 length: 15 residues. The germline V gene has CDR1 SNHLY and CDR2 FYNNEI. Losses at the gene ends were 11 bases for V and 5 bases for J; bases not matched to a gene: 15.

This clonotype has a handful of counts. This chain connects TRBV29-1 to TRBJ1-1, with D hard to call. V was pared by 5 bases and J by 1 base, with 8 bases between. Germline V CDR1 and CDR2: SQVTM, ANQGSEA. The CDR3 covers 12 residues. The CDR3 bases are TGCAGCGTTTTCCCACAGAACACTGAAGCTTTCTTT. Amino acids: CSVFPQNTEAFF.

This chain's CDR3 is CSARDFIPGDTQYF. CDR3 DNA sequence: TGCAGTGCTCGGGACTTTATCCCGGGAGATACGCAGTATTTT. The V and J genes are TRBV20-1 and TRBJ2-3; possibly TRBD2 for D (6 bases). CDR3 length: 14 residues. Germline V gives CDR1 DFQATT, CDR2 SNEGSKA (reference sequence). Trimming removed 5 bases at V and 5 bases at J, with 17 bases between.

This chain links TRBV5-1 with TRBJ2-1; D not resolved. Judging by the DNA end, TRBJ2-7 fits better; the J call may be wrong. Germline CDR1 is SGHRS and CDR2 is YFSETQ. The CDR3 spans 13 residues. As DNA, the CDR3 is TGCGCCAGCAGCTTGGAAAGAATCGGGGAGCAGTACTTC. Translating it yields CASSLERIGEQYF.

The rearrangement joins TRBV7-8 to TRBJ1-2; D may be TRBD1 (5 bases). The CDR3 extends over 15 amino acids. The ends were cut back, 6 bases at V and 0 bases at J, with 14 bases in the middle. Germline assignment: CDR1 SGHVS and CDR2 FQNEAQ. The CDR3 DNA follows: TGTGCCAGCAGTTCCTCCCCGGGGGCTAACTATGGCTACACCTTC. Protein: CASSSSPGANYGYTF. Filled out from reference TRBV7-8 and TRBJ1-2, the complete variable domain reads GAGVSQSPRYKVAKRGQDVALRCDPISGHVSLFWYQQALGQGPEFLTYFQNEAQLDKSGLPSDRFFAERPEGSVSTLKIQRTQQEDSAVYLCASSSSPGANYGYTFGSGTRLTVV.

This clonotype has just a few counts. V and J are TRBV15 and TRBJ2-4; perhaps TRBD2 as D (5 bases). Trimming stripped 3 bases from V and 9 bases from J, with 9 bases between. The germline gives CDR1 LNHNV, CDR2 YYDKDF (reference sequence). The CDR3 consists of 12 residues. The CDR3 nucleotides are TGTGCCACCAGCAGCCGGGATCTCATTCAGTACTTC. Protein sequence: CATSSRDLIQYF. Full variable domain (rest looked up from reference TRBV15 and TRBJ2-4): DAMVIQNPRYQVTQFGKPVTLSCSQTLNHNVMYWYQQKSSQAPKLLFHYYDKDFNNEADTPDNFQSRRPNTSFCFLDIRSPGLGDTAMYLCATSSRDLIQYFGAGTRLSVL.

V is TRBV15 and J is TRBJ2-5; D not resolved. From germline, CDR1 is LNHNV and CDR2 YYDKDF (reference sequence). This CDR3 is 16 amino acids long. Trimming cost V 1 base and J 4 bases, with 16 bases left between them. The CDR3 loop reads CATSRANPSVGETQYF. The CDR3 region has the DNA TGTGCCACCAGCAGAGCCAACCCCAGCGTCGGAGAGACCCAGTACTTC.

This clonotype was detected a few times. V gene TRBV7-9 combines with J gene TRBJ1-4; TRBD1 aligns across 9 bases. After removal of 4 bases from V and 5 bases from J, the junction contained 5 bases not matched to a gene. The CDR3 contains 15 residues. The germline V gene encodes CDR1 SEHNR and CDR2 FQNEAQ (reference sequence). The CDR3 loop is CASSYRQGGNEKLFF. As DNA, the CDR3 is TGTGCCAGCAGCTATCGACAGGGGGGAAATGAAAAACTGTTTTTT.

This clonotype was counted between two and nine times. The V and J genes are TRBV20-1 and TRBJ1-5; D not certain. This CDR3 has 12 amino acids. The germline CDR1 and CDR2 sequences are DFQATT and SNEGSKA (reference sequence). With 5 bases removed from V and 5 bases from J, the gap between germline ends came to 10 bases. The CDR3 region is CSAGRNYQPQHF. CDR3 DNA sequence: TGCAGTGCTGGACGGAATTATCAGCCCCAGCATTTT.

V usage is TRBV6-2 or TRBV6-3 and J usage is TRBJ2-4; D is tentatively TRBD1 or TRBD2 (5 bases each). Germline lookup yields CDR1 MNHEY and CDR2 SVGEGT. The CDR3 runs to 15 residues. The V and J ends lost 8 bases and 3 bases respectively, with 17 bases between them. CDR3 nucleotide sequence: TGTGCCAGCTGGGACGGATTTTTTGGCAAAAACATTCAGTACTTC. Amino acids: CASWDGFFGKNIQYF.

The V and J genes are TRBV10-2 and TRBJ2-5, with 10 bases that match TRBD2. The germline CDR1 and CDR2 sequences are WSHSY and SAAADI. Trimming cost V 4 bases and J 5 bases; bases outside gene matches: 10. This CDR3 is built from 16 residues. CDR3 sequence (DNA): TGCGCCAGCAGTGCACGCGGGACTAGCGATCGGGAGACCCAGTACTTC. Encoded protein: CASSARGTSDRETQYF.

Details on this clonotype: At one end the junction does not follow the germline gene, possibly because of a read error. The J gene is TRBJ2-5, the V gene TRBV5-1, with D tentatively TRBD2 (6 bases). Germline V gene lookup returns CDR1 SGHRS and CDR2 YFSETQ. CDR3 length: 16 residues. CDR3 DNA sequence: TGCGCCAGCAGCTTGGTGGGCGGGGACCTACAAGAGGCCCAGTACTTC. Translating it yields CASSLVGGDLQEAQYF.

The chain couples TRBV12-5 to TRBJ1-1, with 7 bases aligning to TRBD1. The CDR3 consists of 17 residues. Germline assignment: CDR1 LGHNT and CDR2 FRNRAP. J was trimmed by 6 bases and V by 6 bases; bases with no gene match: 19. CDR3 protein: CASGQTFRDSVAPEAFF. DNA of the CDR3: TGTGCTAGTGGCCAAACCTTCCGGGACAGTGTTGCTCCTGAAGCTTTCTTT.